This TCR beta chain was captured by sequencing in a study of Graves' ophthalmopathy and Graves' hyperthyroidism. The sequenced template was RNA, covering the TCR beta CDR3 region. Second-round multiplex PCR came after first-round RT-PCR with HTBI primers. MiXCR, run by TCRdb on the multiplex PCR reads, gives a single entry per CDR3 protein. The repertoire holds around 40,000 distinct CDR3 sequences, with roughly half as singletons. In this sample, this clonotype turned up many times. The sample taken for sequencing was peripheral blood. This sequence was found in an adult man with Graves' ophthalmopathy.

The CDR3 DNA is TGTGCCAGCAGGCTAGCGGGAAACACAGATACGCAGTATTTT. The encoded protein is CASRLAGNTDTQYF. The chain employs TRBV2 and TRBJ2-3, with 9 bases that match TRBD2. CDR1 is SNHLY, CDR2 FYNNEI, per germline. V lost 6 bases to trimming and J lost 2 bases; unmatched junction nucleotides: 3. The length of the CDR3 is 14 residues.